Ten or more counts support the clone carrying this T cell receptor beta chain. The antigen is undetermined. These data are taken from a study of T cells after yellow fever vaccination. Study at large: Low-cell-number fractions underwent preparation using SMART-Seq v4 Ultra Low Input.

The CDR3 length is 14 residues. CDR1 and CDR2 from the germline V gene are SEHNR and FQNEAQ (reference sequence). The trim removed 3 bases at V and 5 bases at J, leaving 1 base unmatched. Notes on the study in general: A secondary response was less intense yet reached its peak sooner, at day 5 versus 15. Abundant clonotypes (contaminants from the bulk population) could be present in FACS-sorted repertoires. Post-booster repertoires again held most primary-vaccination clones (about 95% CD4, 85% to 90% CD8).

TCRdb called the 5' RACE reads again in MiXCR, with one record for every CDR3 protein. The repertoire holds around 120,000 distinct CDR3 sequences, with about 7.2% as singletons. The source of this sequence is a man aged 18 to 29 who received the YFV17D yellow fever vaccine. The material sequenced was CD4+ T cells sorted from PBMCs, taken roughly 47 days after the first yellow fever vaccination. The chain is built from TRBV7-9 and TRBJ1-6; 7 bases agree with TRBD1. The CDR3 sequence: CASSFTGDNSPLHF. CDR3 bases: TGTGCCAGCAGCTTCACAGGGGATAATTCACCCCTCCACTTT. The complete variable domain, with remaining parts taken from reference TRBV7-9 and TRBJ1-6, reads DTGVSQNPRHKITKRGQNVTFRCDPISEHNRLYWYRQTLGQGPEFLTYFQNEAQLEKSRLLSDRFSAERPKGSFSTLEIQRTEQGDSAMYLCASSFTGDNSPLHFGNGTRLTVT.